This section outlines one T cell receptor beta chain sequence together with its context. Its target is not known. Time point specified: patch test 3, about 24 weeks after DPC sensitization. The treatment here: therapeutic diphenylcyclopropenone sensitization with weekly scalp DPC. Each cDNA molecule in the library carried unique molecular identifiers. MiXCR, applied by TCRdb to the RACE reads, yields one record per CDR3 protein. In the table there are roughly 100,000 distinct CDR3 sequences, around 34% of which are singletons. This sample is drawn from a study of human T cells and chemical hapten exposure. Study summary: The sensitizer, 2% DPC, was used on about 2 cm by about 2 cm of upper inner arm skin.

This CDR3 region has 14 residues. Germline V lookup: CDR1 DFQATT, CDR2 SNEGSKA (reference sequence). V lost 0 bases, J lost 2 bases, and 11 bases lay in between. Findings and limits, study-wide: Patch test score rose with PT1 expanded TCR count, significant at thresholds 8, 16 and 32, not 4.

The chain couples TRBV20-1 to TRBJ2-7; the D is unclear. This TCR was recovered from a man in his forties with alopecia areata. Some clones in this sample may be carry-over from other donors' samples. The source material was whole blood, sampled in connection with sensitization to the hapten diphenylcyclopropenone (DPC). As DNA, the CDR3 is TGCAGTGCTAGAGATGGCGGCAGTCCCTACGAGCAGTACTTC. This codes for CSARDGGSPYEQYF.